The 17 T cell receptor beta chains listed next were all sequenced from one sample in a study of cytomegalovirus exposure and HLA in healthy donors. Primers included in the PCR were 60 Vbeta and 13 Jbeta primers. Profiling relied on immunoSEQ multiplex PCR, and the TCRdb table lists in-frame clones only, not all of them. The sample gives 110,000 to 150,000 clones, 70% to 80% of which show up once; 2% to 3% is in the top ten. The sample comprised PBMCs. The receptors derive from a woman under 30 in good health and CMV-seropositive.

This clone was seen only once. The chain is built from TRBV23-1 and TRBJ1-5; D is ambiguous. TRBV23-1 is marked as an open reading frame, function uncertain. The CDR3 is made up of 13 amino acids. Trimming cost V 6 bases and J 3 bases, with 9 bases left between them. The CDR3 protein is CASRCRPNQPQHF. The CDR3 DNA is TGCGCCAGCAGATGCAGGCCCAATCAGCCCCAGCATTTT.

In the case of this clone: Germline is not matched at one junction end, which may reflect a read error. The chain recombines TRBV29-1 with TRBJ1-1; D call uncertain. The CDR3 contains 10 residues. Germline V gives CDR1 SQVTM, CDR2 ANQGSEA. CDR3 region: CSAGNSEAFF. CDR3 DNA sequence: TGCAGCGCCGGGAACTCTGAAGCTTTCTTT.

The table lists this clone with a few counts. The gene calls are TRBV5-6 and TRBJ1-2; 7 bases match TRBD1. CDR1 is SGHDT and CDR2 is YYEEEE in the germline V gene. Unmatched junction bases numbered 5, after V lost 2 bases and J lost 4 bases. The CDR3 spans 14 residues. This CDR3 is CASSFSGGIYGYTF. As DNA, the CDR3 is TGTGCCAGCAGCTTCTCAGGGGGAATCTATGGCTACACCTTC. Full variable domain (remainder filled in from reference TRBV5-6 and TRBJ1-2): DAGVTQSPTHLIKTRGQQVTLRCSPKSGHDTVSWYQQALGQGPQFIFQYYEEEERQRGNFPDRFSGHQFPNYSSELNVNALLLGDSALYLCASSFSGGIYGYTFGSGTRLTVV.

The rearrangement joins TRBV6-5 to TRBJ1-5, with a weak D call TRBD1 (5 bases). Germline V gene data show CDR1 as MNHEY and CDR2 as SVGAGI. This CDR3 comprises 15 residues. Trimming took off 5 bases at V and 7 bases at J, with 18 bases between the two ends. DNA of the CDR3: TGTGCCAGCAGTCAATCACCGGGACTCGGGCAGCCCCAGCATTTT. The encoded protein is CASSQSPGLGQPQHF.

This clone occurred a few times. The chain is built from TRBV4-2 and TRBJ2-5; 11 bases align to TRBD1. V was clipped by 4 bases and J by 4 bases; unmatched bases: 8. This CDR3 comprises 16 residues. CDR1 is LGHNA and CDR2 is YNFKEQ in the germline V gene. CDR3 in DNA: TGTGCCAGCAGCCCGGTCGCGGACAGGGGGCGAGAGACCCAGTACTTC. Its translation is CASSPVADRGRETQYF.

The chain joins TRBV25-1 to TRBJ1-2; possible D gene TRBD1, 5 bases. Between the trimmed V and J ends, which lost 5 bases and 8 bases, there was a span of 18 bases. This CDR3 spans 14 amino acids. Germline CDR1 and CDR2: MGHDK and SYGVNS. CDR3 loop: CASSRLVGAGGYTF. As DNA, the CDR3 is TGTGCCAGCAGTCGCCTTGTTGGGGCGGGGGGCTACACCTTC.

The chain has TRBV6-1 and TRBJ1-5; 9 bases line up with TRBD1. With V trimmed by 6 bases and J by 3 bases, 6 bases remained unmatched. The CDR3 is 15 amino acids. CDR1 and CDR2 (germline): MNHNS, SASEGT. In DNA form, the CDR3 reads TGTGCCAGCAGCGCCGGGACAGGGAACAATCAGCCCCAGCATTTT. This translates into CASSAGTGNNQPQHF.

The CDR3 nucleotides are TGTGCCAGCAGCTTAAACGTAGGAGAGGCGACCCAGTACTTC. It translates to CASSLNVGEATQYF. The V and J genes are TRBV7-9 and TRBJ2-5; D remains unclear. This CDR3 contains 14 residues. With 2 bases removed from V and 7 bases from J, the gap between germline ends came to 14 bases. CDR1 is SEHNR and CDR2 is FQNEAQ in the germline V gene (reference sequence).

The chain recombines TRBV7-9 with TRBJ1-4; 7 positions agree with TRBD1. Germline CDR1 is SEHNR and CDR2 is FQNEAQ (reference sequence). The CDR3 loop spans 15 amino acids. The trim removed 5 bases at V and 4 bases at J, leaving 7 bases unmatched. The CDR3 sequence is CASSLDRADNEKLFF. The DNA for the CDR3 is TGTGCCAGCAGCCTCGACAGGGCAGATAATGAAAAACTGTTTTTT. The whole variable domain, remainder taken from reference TRBV7-9 and TRBJ1-4, is DTGVSQNPRHKITKRGQNVTFRCDPISEHNRLYWYRQTLGQGPEFLTYFQNEAQLEKSRLLSDRFSAERPKGSFSTLEIQRTEQGDSAMYLCASSLDRADNEKLFFGSGTQLSVL.

The chain employs TRBV25-1 and TRBJ1-4; possible D gene TRBD1, 5 bases. CDR3 length equals 12 residues. V was shortened by 6 bases and J by 7 bases, with 9 bases between the two germline ends. Germline CDR1 and CDR2: MGHDK and SYGVNS. The CDR3 bases are TGTGCCAGCAGAGGGGTGGGTGAAAAACTGTTTTTT. Translated: CASRGVGEKLFF.

The rearrangement links TRBV5-4 to TRBJ2-3; the match to TRBD2 covers 8 bases. Germline V gene data show CDR1 as SGHNT and CDR2 as YYREEE (reference sequence). CDR3 length: 16 amino acids. With V trimmed by 4 bases and J by 2 bases, 9 bases remained unmatched. The CDR3 region is CASSRGGRESTDTQYF. CDR3 in DNA: TGTGCCAGCAGCCGGGGGGGGCGGGAATCCACAGATACGCAGTATTTT.

This chain connects TRBV29-1 to TRBJ2-7; 8 bases are a match to TRBD1. Germline lookup yields CDR1 SQVTM and CDR2 ANQGSEA. The CDR3 is made up of 16 amino acids. Losses at the gene ends were 7 bases for V and 3 bases for J; bases not matched to a gene: 17. CDR3 coding DNA: TGCAGCGCTGCCGCGGACAGGGCGAGGACCCACTACGAGCAGTACTTC. Protein sequence: CSAAADRARTHYEQYF.

J is TRBJ1-3 and V is TRBV2, with a tentative D call TRBD1 (6 bases). The CDR3 has 19 residues. Trimming cost V 4 bases and J 0 bases, with 22 bases left between them. Germline CDR1 is SNHLY and CDR2 is FYNNEI. In DNA, the CDR3 is TGTGCCAGCAGTGTACTCGTTCCAGGGGCCGCTGTCTCTGGAAACACCATATATTTT. This translates into CASSVLVPGAAVSGNTIYF.

The chain has TRBV6-1 and TRBJ2-3; TRBD2 agrees at 8 bases. The CDR3 runs to 15 residues. V was pared by 6 bases and J by 1 base, with 6 bases of the junction left unmatched. In germline, CDR1 is MNHNS, CDR2 SASEGT. The CDR3 DNA is TGTGCCAGCAGCTCTTATAGCGGGGGCACAGATACGCAGTATTTT. Protein: CASSSYSGGTDTQYF.

This clone was picked up one time. The chain carries TRBV9 and TRBJ2-3; 7 bases fit TRBD1. The V gene's germline CDR1 is SGDLS and CDR2 YYNGEE. Losses at the gene ends were 3 bases for V and 4 bases for J; bases not matched to a gene: 8. This CDR3 has 15 residues. This chain's CDR3 is CASSALGTESDTQYF. The CDR3 DNA reads TGTGCCAGCAGCGCACTTGGGACAGAATCAGATACGCAGTATTTT.

In DNA, the CDR3 is TGTGCCAGCAGCGCCTTAACTAGCGGGGAAAGGAATGAGCAGTTCTTC. Amino acids: CASSALTSGERNEQFF. The gene calls are TRBV12-1 and TRBJ2-1; the D call in the table, TRBD2, was not verified against the DNA. TRBV12-1 is listed as a pseudogene. This CDR3 is 16 amino acids long.

The chain has TRBV5-4 and TRBJ1-2; 9 bases fit TRBD1. Trimming at V came to 7 bases and at J to 3 bases, leaving 10 bases not matched to a gene. Germline CDR1 is SGHNT and CDR2 is YYREEE (reference sequence). The CDR3 totals 15 residues. Written as DNA, the CDR3 is TGTGCCAGCGCGGGGCGACAGGGGGTGTACTATGGCTACACCTTC. Translated, it gives CASAGRQGVYYGYTF.